The T cell receptor beta chain under discussion was sequenced for a study of Ad26.COV2.S vaccination and SARS-CoV-2 variants. Overall study context: Each vaccinee took Ad26.COV2.S intramuscularly, once or twice 56 days apart. Study-wide findings and caveats: After vaccination, reports described spike-specific CD8+ and CD4+ T cell responses as showing substantial breadth.

Produced via immunoSEQ multiplex PCR; TCRdb's table is partial and in-frame only. The repertoire consists of roughly 350,000 clones, with 88% occurring once and the leading ten covering around 6.4%. This clone appeared a single time. Its antigen is undetermined. This CDR3 spans 17 amino acids. In germline, CDR1 is SGHTA, CDR2 FQGNSA. V was pared by 2 bases and J by 6 bases, with 17 bases between. Regarding treatment: 19 received Ad26.COV2.S at low or high dose, single or two shots; 5 received placebo; per-sample allocation not given. At day 63 after the first vaccine or placebo injection, samples were drawn.

The chain combines TRBV7-2 with TRBJ1-6; D call uncertain. The clonotype originates from a person between 18 and 59 years old who received the Ad26.COV2.S COVID-19 vaccine or a placebo. The source material was peripheral blood, sampled in a trial of Ad26.COV2.S vaccine versus placebo. CDR3 sequence (DNA): TGTGCCAGCAGCTTATGGGCTTCCTCAAGAAGTAATTCACCCCTCCACTTT. This encodes CASSLWASSRSNSPLHF.